The 2 T cell receptor beta chains below were found in one sample sequenced in a study of regulatory dendritic cells for organ transplantation. Assay: immunoSEQ multiplex PCR; the TCRdb copy retains only in-frame clones and omits some. The sample consists of over 8,500 clones, more than 55% of them appearing once. The material sequenced was memory CD8+ T cells from blood. Subset here: CD45RO+ memory T cells. The receptors shown here come from a human donor in good health.

The chain couples TRBV7-9 to TRBJ2-3; TRBD2 agrees at 7 bases. The trim removed 1 base at V and 2 bases at J, leaving 6 bases unmatched. CDR3 length: 16 amino acids. The germline V gene has CDR1 SEHNR and CDR2 FQNEAQ (reference sequence). CDR3 coding DNA: TGTGCCAGCAGCTTAGTACTCACTAGCGCCACAGATACGCAGTATTTT. Encoded protein: CASSLVLTSATDTQYF. The variable domain in full, completed from reference TRBV7-9 and TRBJ2-3, reads DTGVSQNPRHKITKRGQNVTFRCDPISEHNRLYWYRQTLGQGPEFLTYFQNEAQLEKSRLLSDRFSAERPKGSFSTLEIQRTEQGDSAMYLCASSLVLTSATDTQYFGPGTRLTVL.

The V gene is TRBV30, the J gene TRBJ2-1; D perhaps matches TRBD2 (6 bases). CDR1 and CDR2 from the germline V gene are GTSNPN and SVGIG (reference sequence). V was pared by 4 bases and J by 7 bases, with 20 bases between. This CDR3 has 15 residues. The CDR3 region has the DNA TGTGCCTGGAAGCGCGGGGCTAGCGTTAGGAATGAGCAGTTCTTC. It translates to CAWKRGASVRNEQFF.